Below, 3 T cell receptor beta chains from the same sample are listed, as sequenced in a study of shared clonotypes between healthy human individuals. Data came from immunoSEQ multiplex PCR; TCRdb stores just in-frame clones and leaves some out. The sample records 650,000 to 700,000 clones, less than 95% being singletons. The sequencing input was memory CD8+ T cells from PBMCs. Subset meaning: CD45RO+ cells pooled with CCR7-negative TemRA cells. These receptors came from a man between 18 and 29 years old in good health. Some clones in this sample may be carry-over from other donors' samples.

This rearrangement joins TRBV7-9 to TRBJ1-3; D ambiguous. Trimming shortened V by 1 base and J by 0 bases, and 13 bases separated the two germline ends. The CDR3 contains 17 residues. CDR1 and CDR2 from the germline V gene are SEHNR and FQNEAQ (reference sequence). For the CDR3, the DNA is TGTGCCAGCAGCTTAGGGTCAGCGGCCGTCTCTGGAAACACCATATATTTT. Its protein is CASSLGSAAVSGNTIYF. The complete variable domain, with remaining parts taken from reference TRBV7-9 and TRBJ1-3, reads DTGVSQNPRHKITKRGQNVTFRCDPISEHNRLYWYRQTLGQGPEFLTYFQNEAQLEKSRLLSDRFSAERPKGSFSTLEIQRTEQGDSAMYLCASSLGSAAVSGNTIYFGEGSWLTVV.

In this sample, this clone turned up once. This chain joins TRBV11-1 and TRBJ2-1; D gene uncertain. Germline assignment: CDR1 SGHAT and CDR2 FQDESV (reference sequence). The V and J ends lost 1 base and 8 bases respectively, with 18 bases between them. This CDR3 has 16 amino acids. The CDR3 DNA is TGTGCCAGCAGCTTAGGGCCAGTACCCTCCGCGGATGAGCAGTTCTTC. Translating it yields CASSLGPVPSADEQFF. Using reference TRBV11-1 and TRBJ2-1 for the parts outside the CDR3, the full variable domain is EAEVAQSPRYKITEKSQAVAFWCDPISGHATLYWYRQILGQGPELLVQFQDESVVDDSQLPKDRFSAERLKGVDSTLKIQPAELGDSAMYLCASSLGPVPSADEQFFGPGTRLTVL.

The rearrangement joins TRBV19 to TRBJ2-1, with a tentative D call TRBD1 (6 bases). The V gene lost 5 bases and the J gene lost 2 bases, with 22 bases spanning the gap. The CDR3 is made up of 18 amino acids. Per the germline V gene, CDR1 is LNHDA and CDR2 is SQIVND (reference sequence). The CDR3 sequence: CASSPYTQGIGTYNEQFF. CDR3 nucleotides: TGTGCCAGTAGTCCCTATACTCAGGGGATCGGGACCTACAATGAGCAGTTCTTC.